One and the same sample provided the 21 T cell receptor beta chains below, sequenced in a study of T cell responses to AZD1222 COVID-19 vaccine. Assay: immunoSEQ multiplex PCR; the TCRdb copy retains only in-frame clones and omits some. The data show about 150,000 clones, with roughly nine tenths seen just once and around 1.2% held by the top ten. The sequenced sample was peripheral blood, obtained 28 days after the second AZD1222 dose. All receptors come from an adult who received the AZD1222 COVID-19 vaccine.

The chain couples TRBV6-6 to TRBJ1-5; tentatively, D is TRBD1 (6 bases). CDR3 length: 15 amino acids. V dropped 0 bases and J dropped 5 bases, with 11 bases sitting between them. The V gene's germline CDR1 is MNHNY and CDR2 SVGAGI (reference sequence). CDR3 protein: CASSYSQGGDQPQHF. The CDR3 DNA sequence: TGTGCCAGCAGTTACTCACAGGGCGGGGATCAGCCCCAGCATTTT.

The V call is TRBV7-2, the J call TRBJ2-5; 13 nucleotides agree with TRBD2. Per germline, CDR1 SGHTA and CDR2 FQGNSA. The CDR3 has 15 amino acids. Trimming removed 6 bases from V and 2 bases from J; junction bases left unmatched: 3. The CDR3 DNA follows: TGTGCCAGCAGTATACTAGCGGGGGGGCAAGAGACCCAGTACTTC. Protein sequence: CASSILAGGQETQYF.

As regards this clone: Other DNA sequences from this sample encode an identical CDR3 as well. The V call is TRBV27, the J call TRBJ1-5; D ambiguous. Germline V gene data show CDR1 as MNHEY and CDR2 as SMNVEV (reference sequence). V was trimmed by 1 base and J by 6 bases, leaving 4 bases between them. This CDR3 has 12 amino acids. The DNA of the CDR3 is TGTGCCAGCAGTTTATTTGGTCAGCCCCAGCATTTT. It codes for CASSLFGQPQHF.

The chain combines TRBV27 with TRBJ1-1; a possible D gene is TRBD1 (5 bases). CDR3 size: 14 residues. CDR1 is MNHEY and CDR2 is SMNVEV in the germline V gene (reference sequence). The germline V and J ends were trimmed by 2 bases and 5 bases, with 12 bases remaining between them. The CDR3 nucleotides read TGTGCCAGCAGTTTACTGGGGGGGGGTACTGAAGCTTTCTTT. Its protein product is CASSLLGGGTEAFF.

The genes are TRBV6-1 and TRBJ2-7; 8 nucleotides match TRBD1. Germline CDR1 reads MNHNS; CDR2 reads SASEGT. V lost 4 bases and J lost 4; bases outside the gene matches: 15. The CDR3 consists of 17 residues. CDR3 sequence: CASSVTGQAKAYYEQYF. CDR3 in DNA: TGTGCCAGCAGTGTAACGGGACAGGCCAAGGCATATTACGAGCAGTACTTC.

The chain links TRBV13 to TRBJ2-7; 13 bases agree with TRBD2. CDR3 length: 15 amino acids. V trimming: 5 bases; J trimming: 3 bases; junction bases outside the gene matches: 4. CDR1 and CDR2 (germline): PRHDT, FYEKMQ (reference sequence). The CDR3 reads CASSAGTSGIYEQYF. The CDR3 DNA follows: TGTGCCAGCAGCGCCGGGACTAGCGGGATCTACGAGCAGTACTTC.

The chain uses TRBV5-4 and TRBJ1-1; the match to TRBD1 covers 10 bases. Germline CDR1 is SGHNT and CDR2 is YYREEE (reference sequence). The CDR3 runs 15 residues. V shed 4 bases, J shed 5 bases, and the junction held 8 bases outside the gene matches. The CDR3 protein is CASSLPRQGATEAFF. DNA of the CDR3: TGTGCCAGCAGCCTCCCCCGACAGGGGGCAACTGAAGCTTTCTTT.

The chain has TRBV12-3 or TRBV12-4 and TRBJ1-5; D may be TRBD1 (6 bases). This CDR3 is built from 13 residues. Trimming removed 6 bases at V and 5 bases at J, with 11 bases between. The CDR3 DNA is TGTGCCAGCAGCATCGGGGGGCATCAGCCCCAGCATTTT. This encodes CASSIGGHQPQHF.

The V and J genes are TRBV11-1 and TRBJ1-1; D remains ambiguous. Germline V gene lookup returns CDR1 SGHAT and CDR2 FQDESV (reference sequence). V dropped 4 bases and J dropped 2 bases, with 5 bases sitting between them. The CDR3 is 12 residues long. DNA for the CDR3: TGTGCCAGCAGCTCCCAAAACACTGAAGCTTTCTTT. Amino acids: CASSSQNTEAFF.

The V call is TRBV10-2, the J call TRBJ1-1; TRBD1 aligns across 7 bases. V lost 5 bases, J lost 4 bases, and 4 bases stayed unmatched. There are 13 residues in the CDR3. Germline CDR1 reads WSHSY; CDR2 reads SAAADI. The CDR3, as DNA: TGCGCCAGCAGTTGGGACAGCATCACTGAAGCTTTCTTT. Its protein is CASSWDSITEAFF.

The chain links TRBV3-1 (or the pseudogene TRBV3-2) to TRBJ1-4, with D perhaps TRBD1 (5 bases). V was clipped by 3 bases and J by 7 bases, with 18 bases between them. CDR1 and CDR2 (germline): LGHDT, YNNKEL (reference sequence). This CDR3 contains 16 residues. The CDR3 region has the DNA TGTGCCAGCAGCCAGCCTGTTGGGGCTTCGGCTGAAAAACTGTTTTTT. Translation gives CASSQPVGASAEKLFF.

The chain has TRBV4-2 and TRBJ2-3, with D perhaps TRBD2 (7 bases). The CDR3 length is 18 residues. V shed 0 bases and J shed 0 bases, with 16 bases lying between them. Germline V lookup: CDR1 LGHNA, CDR2 YNFKEQ. For the CDR3, the DNA is TGTGCCAGCAGCCAAGAGCGCGGGGGCCTCCTAAGCACAGATACGCAGTATTTT. This encodes CASSQERGGLLSTDTQYF.

The gene calls are TRBV5-5 and TRBJ2-7, with 13 nucleotides matching TRBD2. Trimming took 1 base from V and 2 from J; bases not matched to a gene: 9. Germline-derived CDR1 and CDR2 are SGHKS and YYEKEE (reference sequence). This CDR3 spans 18 amino acids. The DNA of the CDR3 is TGTGCCAGCAGCTTGTCCGGGACTAGCGGGACCCCCCCCTACGAGCAGTACTTC. It codes for CASSLSGTSGTPPYEQYF.

The rearrangement uses TRBV27 and TRBJ2-7; D unclear. The CDR3 runs to 14 residues. Germline assignment: CDR1 MNHEY and CDR2 SMNVEV (reference sequence). V lost 2 bases to trimming and J lost 0 bases, with 8 bases between them. The CDR3 loop reads CASSLGAASYEQYF. In nucleotides, the CDR3 is TGTGCCAGCAGTTTAGGTGCAGCCTCCTACGAGCAGTACTTC.

The V and J genes are TRBV9 and TRBJ1-5; a possible D gene is TRBD1 (6 bases). The V end lost 0 bases, the J end lost 2 bases, and 9 bases lay between the germline ends. The CDR3 runs 15 residues. Germline CDR1 is SGDLS and CDR2 is YYNGEE. The CDR3 sequence: CASSVAGAGNQPQHF. CDR3 DNA: TGTGCCAGCAGCGTAGCGGGGGCTGGCAATCAGCCCCAGCATTTT. Full variable domain (outside the CDR3, taken from reference TRBV9 and TRBJ1-5): DSGVTQTPKHLITATGQRVTLRCSPRSGDLSVYWYQQSLDQGLQFLIQYYNGEERAKGNILERFSAQQFPDLHSELNLSSLELGDSALYFCASSVAGAGNQPQHFGDGTRLSIL.

This chain joins TRBV5-1 and TRBJ2-7; 9 bases fit TRBD1. The germline gives CDR1 SGHRS, CDR2 YFSETQ. Trimming cost V 3 bases and J 2 bases; bases outside gene matches: 12. The CDR3 is 17 amino acids. The CDR3 region is CASSWMVGTGTPYEQYF. CDR3 sequence (DNA): TGCGCCAGCAGCTGGATGGTAGGGACAGGGACCCCCTACGAGCAGTACTTC.

A single count supports this clone. The V gene is TRBV7-2, the J gene TRBJ2-3, with TRBD2 matching 9 bases. V lost 5 bases to trimming and J lost 5 bases; unmatched junction nucleotides: 14. This CDR3 is 17 amino acids long. Germline-derived CDR1 and CDR2 are SGHTA and FQGNSA. The CDR3 DNA sequence: TGTGCCAGCAGCCCACGGGTTGTAGCGGGAGTAGGAGATACGCAGTATTTT. Translated: CASSPRVVAGVGDTQYF.

The chain is built from TRBV6-5 and TRBJ2-1, with TRBD2 matching over 7 bases. This CDR3 has 15 amino acids. Per the germline V gene, CDR1 is MNHEY and CDR2 is SVGAGI. With 9 bases clipped from V and 0 bases from J, the junction kept 8 bases outside the gene matches. The CDR3 DNA reads TGTGCCAGTACAGCGGGGAGGAGCTCCTACAATGAGCAGTTCTTC. This encodes CASTAGRSSYNEQFF.

In its sample, this clone was seen once. The rearrangement joins TRBV9 to TRBJ2-1, with D perhaps assigned TRBD1 or TRBD2 (5 bases each). The CDR3 runs to 13 residues. Germline V gene sequence: CDR1 SGDLS, CDR2 YYNGEE. Trimming took 4 bases from V and 8 from J, leaving 13 bases between them. The CDR3 spells CASSPLGVDEQFF. CDR3 nucleotides: TGTGCCAGCAGCCCTCTGGGGGTCGATGAGCAGTTCTTC.

The sample holds a few counts of this clone. V and J are TRBV28 and TRBJ1-1; D is unclear. V was shortened by 3 bases and J by 4 bases, with 12 bases between the two germline ends. The CDR3 has 14 residues. Germline-derived CDR1 and CDR2 are MDHEN and SYDVKM. The CDR3 here is CASSFSLGGTEAFF. The CDR3 DNA follows: TGTGCCAGCAGTTTCTCGTTAGGTGGCACTGAAGCTTTCTTT. Using reference TRBV28 and TRBJ1-1 for the parts outside the CDR3, the full variable domain is DVKVTQSSRYLVKRTGEKVFLECVQDMDHENMFWYRQDPGLGLRLIYFSYDVKMKEKGDIPEGYSVSREKKERFSLILESASTNQTSMYLCASSFSLGGTEAFFGQGTRLTVV.

The chain recombines TRBV19 with TRBJ1-2; D call uncertain. V was trimmed by 10 bases and J by 1 base, leaving 13 bases between them. Germline CDR1 and CDR2: LNHDA and SQIVND (reference sequence). This CDR3 comprises 13 residues. The CDR3 is CATKELSNYGYTF. The DNA for the CDR3 is TGTGCCACCAAGGAATTGAGTAACTATGGCTACACCTTC.